Listed below are T cell receptor beta chains from one sample, sequenced in a study of blood T cells in healthy people across ages. MiXCR, run by TCRdb on the 5' RACE reads, gives a single entry per CDR3 protein. Of about 1,500,000 distinct CDR3 sequences listed, 42% are singletons. Specimen: blood. Source of these receptors: a woman between 18 and 30 years old in good health. The CDR3 runs from the conserved cysteine through the conserved F or W. Each record gives: J gene, D gene, V gene, clone size, CDR3 protein, CDR3 DNA. A D gene is named only where the DNA matches it firmly. Clone size is given for some rows only: seen once, a few or many times, or a class if the clone is expanded.

J gene: TRBJ2-3; D gene: NA; V gene: TRBV4-2; clone size: few; CDR3 protein: CASSPERWGPTDTQYF; CDR3 DNA: TGTGCCAGCAGCCCCGAACGGTGGGGGCCTACAGATACGCAGTATTTT
J gene: TRBJ2-3; D gene: TRBD2; V gene: TRBV20-1; clone size: NA; CDR3 protein: CSARVGSGGDTQYF; CDR3 DNA: TGCAGTGCTAGAGTTGGGTCGGGGGGGGATACGCAGTATTTT
J gene: TRBJ2-3; D gene: TRBD2; V gene: TRBV7-9; clone size: few; CDR3 protein: CASSSRGLVGTDTQYF; CDR3 DNA: TGTGCCAGCAGCTCCCGGGGACTAGTGGGCACAGATACGCAGTATTTT
J gene: TRBJ2-3; D gene: TRBD2; V gene: TRBV2; clone size: few; CDR3 protein: CASSPSGAKTTDTQYF; CDR3 DNA: TGTGCCAGCAGCCCGAGCGGGGCGAAAACCACAGATACGCAGTATTTT
J gene: TRBJ2-4; D gene: NA; V gene: TRBV3-1; clone size: once; CDR3 protein: CASSPTGATKNSQYF; CDR3 DNA: TGTGCCAGCAGCCCTACAGGAGCTACCAAAAACAGTCAGTACTTC
J gene: TRBJ2-5; D gene: TRBD2; V gene: TRBV14; clone size: few; CDR3 protein: CASSPQDVAGGPETQYF; CDR3 DNA: TGTGCCAGCAGCCCCCAAGACGTAGCGGGGGGGCCAGAGACCCAGTACTTC
J gene: TRBJ1-2; D gene: NA; V gene: TRBV29-1; clone size: few; CDR3 protein: CSVEFQATGPANYGYTF; CDR3 DNA: TGCAGCGTTGAATTCCAAGCGACAGGCCCAGCTAACTATGGCTACACCTTC
J gene: TRBJ2-3; D gene: TRBD2; V gene: TRBV9; clone size: few; CDR3 protein: CASSPGLAILTDTQYF; CDR3 DNA: TGTGCCAGCAGCCCGGGACTAGCGATACTCACAGATACGCAGTATTTT
J gene: TRBJ2-2; D gene: NA; V gene: TRBV7-9; clone size: NA; CDR3 protein: CASSSGLLNTGELFF; CDR3 DNA: TGTGCCAGCAGCTCGGGACTTTTAAACACCGGGGAGCTGTTTTTT
J gene: TRBJ1-5; D gene: NA; V gene: TRBV4-1; clone size: NA; CDR3 protein: CASSQGGGPAWPQHF; CDR3 DNA: TGCGCCAGCAGCCAAGGAGGGGGGCCCGCGTGGCCCCAGCATTTT
J gene: TRBJ2-1; D gene: NA; V gene: TRBV20-1; clone size: NA; CDR3 protein: CSAARGLAQETQFF; CDR3 DNA: TGCAGTGCAGCCCGGGGGCTAGCTCAAGAGACCCAGTTCTTC
J gene: TRBJ2-2; D gene: TRBD1; V gene: TRBV29-1; clone size: few; CDR3 protein: CSVEDLNRGRTGELFF; CDR3 DNA: TGCAGCGTTGAAGATCTTAACAGGGGGCGAACCGGGGAGCTGTTTTTT
J gene: TRBJ1-5; D gene: NA; V gene: TRBV20-1; clone size: NA; CDR3 protein: CSARAWTSSNQPQHF; CDR3 DNA: TGCAGTGCTAGGGCCTGGACAAGTAGCAATCAGCCCCAGCATTTT
J gene: TRBJ2-3; D gene: TRBD2; V gene: TRBV7-2; clone size: NA; CDR3 protein: CASSPGLAGRRTDTQYF; CDR3 DNA: TGTGCCAGCAGCCCTGGACTAGCGGGGCGCCGCACAGATACGCAGTATTTT
J gene: TRBJ2-7; D gene: TRBD2; V gene: TRBV7-6; clone size: NA; CDR3 protein: CASSRGLAGSSYEQYF; CDR3 DNA: TGTGCCAGCAGCCGAGGACTAGCGGGGAGCTCCTACGAGCAGTACTTC
J gene: TRBJ2-7; D gene: NA; V gene: TRBV11-1; clone size: few; CDR3 protein: CASTKGWLRGSYEQYF; CDR3 DNA: TGTGCCAGCACCAAAGGATGGTTGAGGGGCAGTTACGAGCAGTACTTC
J gene: TRBJ2-6; D gene: TRBD2; V gene: TRBV4-2; clone size: NA; CDR3 protein: CASSQELAGLSGANVLTF; CDR3 DNA: TGTGCCAGCAGCCAAGAGCTAGCGGGCCTCTCTGGGGCCAACGTCCTGACTTTC
J gene: TRBJ1-1; D gene: NA; V gene: TRBV6-5; clone size: many; CDR3 protein: CASSENTEAFF; CDR3 DNA: TGTGCCAGCAGCGAGAACACTGAAGCTTTCTTT
J gene: TRBJ2-6; D gene: TRBD1; V gene: TRBV6-1; clone size: few; CDR3 protein: CASRGQTYSGANVLTF; CDR3 DNA: TGTGCCAGCAGGGGACAGACCTACTCTGGGGCCAACGTCCTGACTTTC